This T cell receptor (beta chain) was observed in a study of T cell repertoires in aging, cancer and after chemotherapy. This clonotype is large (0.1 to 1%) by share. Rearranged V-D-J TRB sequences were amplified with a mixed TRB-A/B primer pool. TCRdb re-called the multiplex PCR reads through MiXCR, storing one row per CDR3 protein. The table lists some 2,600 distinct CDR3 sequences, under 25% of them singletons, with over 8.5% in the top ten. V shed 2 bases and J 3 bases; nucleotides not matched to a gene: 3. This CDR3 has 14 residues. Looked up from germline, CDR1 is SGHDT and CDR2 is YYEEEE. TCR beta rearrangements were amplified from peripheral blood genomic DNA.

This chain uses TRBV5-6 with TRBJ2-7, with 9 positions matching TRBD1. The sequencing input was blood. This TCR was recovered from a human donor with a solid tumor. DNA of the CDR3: TGTGCCAGCAGCTTCGGGACAGGGCTCTACGAGCAGTACTTC. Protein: CASSFGTGLYEQYF. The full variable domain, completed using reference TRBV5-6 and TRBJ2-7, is DAGVTQSPTHLIKTRGQQVTLRCSPKSGHDTVSWYQQALGQGPQFIFQYYEEEERQRGNFPDRFSGHQFPNYSSELNVNALLLGDSALYLCASSFGTGLYEQYFGPGTRLTVT.